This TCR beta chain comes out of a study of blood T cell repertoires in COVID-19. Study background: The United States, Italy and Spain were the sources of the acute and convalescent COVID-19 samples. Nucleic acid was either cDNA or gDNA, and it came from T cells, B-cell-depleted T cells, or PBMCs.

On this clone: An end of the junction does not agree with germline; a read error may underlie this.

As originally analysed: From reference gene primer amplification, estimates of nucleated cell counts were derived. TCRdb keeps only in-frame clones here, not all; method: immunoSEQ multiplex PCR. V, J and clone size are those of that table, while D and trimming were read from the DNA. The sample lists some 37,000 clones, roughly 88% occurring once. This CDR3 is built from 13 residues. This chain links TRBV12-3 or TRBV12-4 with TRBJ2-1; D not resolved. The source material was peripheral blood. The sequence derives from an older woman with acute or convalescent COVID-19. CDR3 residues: CASTGSSYNEQFF. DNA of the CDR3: TGTGCTAGCACCGGTAGCTCCTACAATGAGCAGTTCTTC.